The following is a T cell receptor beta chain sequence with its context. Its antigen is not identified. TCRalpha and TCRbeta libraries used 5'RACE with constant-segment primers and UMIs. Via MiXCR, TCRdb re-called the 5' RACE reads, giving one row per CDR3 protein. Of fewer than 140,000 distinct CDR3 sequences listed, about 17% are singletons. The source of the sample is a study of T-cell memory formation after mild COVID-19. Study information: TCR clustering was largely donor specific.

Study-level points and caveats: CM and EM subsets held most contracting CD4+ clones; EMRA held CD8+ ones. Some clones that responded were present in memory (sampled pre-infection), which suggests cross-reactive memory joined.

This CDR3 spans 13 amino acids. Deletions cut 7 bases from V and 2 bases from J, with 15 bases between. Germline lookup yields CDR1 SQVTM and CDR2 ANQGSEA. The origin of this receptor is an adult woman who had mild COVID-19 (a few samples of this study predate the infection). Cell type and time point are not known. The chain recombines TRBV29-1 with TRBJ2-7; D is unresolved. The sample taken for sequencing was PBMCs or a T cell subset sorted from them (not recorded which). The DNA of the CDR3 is TGCAGCGCCACCAGTGGTGAGACCTACGAGCAGTACTTC. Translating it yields CSATSGETYEQYF.